This TCR beta chain appears in the sequencing data of a study of response to subunit inactivated influenza vaccine. Notes on the study in general: Authors suggested that a seasonal influenza vaccination recruits few new T cells each time.

This clonotype was seen a handful of times. The antigen remains unidentified. V lost 5 bases and J lost 4, with 18 bases in between. The V gene's germline CDR1 is LGHDT and CDR2 YNNKEL (reference sequence). This CDR3 has 16 amino acids. From the RT-PCR reads, TCRdb called clonotypes with MiXCR, one entry per CDR3 protein. The repertoire holds under 550,000 distinct CDR3 sequences, with under 8.5% as singletons. Material: PBMCs from blood, obtained roughly 24 months after vaccination. The chain combines TRBV3-1 with TRBJ2-1; D unresolved. The clonotype comes from a man aged 45 to 75 who received an inactivated influenza vaccine. The CDR3 DNA reads as TGTGCCAGCAGCTACCTCCCAGGAACTCTATACAATGAGCAGTTCTTC. As protein: CASSYLPGTLYNEQFF.